These T cell receptor beta chains were read from a single sample in a study of STAT3 mutations in large granular lymphocyte leukemia. Sequencing used immunoSEQ multiplex PCR; TCRdb keeps in-frame clones, though not all of them. This sample has 10,000 to 15,000 clones; about nine tenths occur once, and the top ten carry 33%. Sequencing was done on a sample of peripheral blood mononuclear cells. The origin of the receptors is a middle-aged man with T-cell large granular lymphocyte leukemia. Some clones in this sample may be carry-over from other donors' samples. Each CDR3 is given with its conserved first and last residue.

J gene: TRBJ1-6
CDR3 length: 14
V gene: TRBV10-3
CDR3 protein: CAISEGPHNSPLHF

J gene: TRBJ1-2
CDR3 length: 14
V gene: TRBV4-2
CDR3 protein: CASSPPTGNYGYTF

J gene: TRBJ2-1
CDR3 length: 13
V gene: TRBV11-1
CDR3 protein: CASSLRGNNEQFF

J gene: TRBJ2-2
CDR3 length: 14
V gene: TRBV6-1
CDR3 protein: CASRDVRNPGELFF

J gene: TRBJ1-1
CDR3 length: 13
V gene: TRBV2
CDR3 protein: CASSAQVNTEAFF

J gene: TRBJ1-1
CDR3 length: 15
V gene: TRBV5-1
CDR3 protein: CASSPQTVTNTEAFF

J gene: TRBJ2-7
CDR3 length: 14
V gene: TRBV11-2
CDR3 protein: CASSSQGAGYEQYF

J gene: TRBJ1-3
CDR3 length: 15
V gene: TRBV9
CDR3 protein: CASSGSGFSGNTIYF

J gene: TRBJ2-3
CDR3 length: 14
V gene: TRBV18
CDR3 protein: CASSPPNHRDTQYF

J gene: TRBJ1-2
CDR3 length: 15
V gene: TRBV6-5
CDR3 protein: CASSYSEGFHSGYTF

J gene: TRBJ1-2
CDR3 length: 14
V gene: TRBV9
CDR3 protein: CASSPRHTDYGYTF

J gene: TRBJ2-5
CDR3 length: 16
V gene: TRBV5-6
CDR3 protein: CASSLGGTTGGQTQYF

J gene: TRBJ1-2
CDR3 length: 15
V gene: TRBV6-5
CDR3 protein: CASSYSSRGFYGYTF

J gene: TRBJ2-2
CDR3 length: 16
V gene: TRBV7-3
CDR3 protein: CASTSDRGGNTGELFF

J gene: TRBJ2-7
CDR3 length: 16
V gene: TRBV21-1
CDR3 protein: CASSLGAAETPYEQYF

J gene: TRBJ1-3
CDR3 length: 14
V gene: TRBV6-8
CDR3 protein: CARDSSCSGNTIYF

J gene: TRBJ2-7
CDR3 length: 15
V gene: TRBV7-9
CDR3 protein: CASSATSQGVYEQYF

J gene: TRBJ1-2
CDR3 length: 14
V gene: TRBV18
CDR3 protein: CASSQTGGNYGYTF

J gene: TRBJ2-5
CDR3 length: 12
V gene: TRBV5-1
CDR3 protein: CASSLMDETQYF

J gene: TRBJ2-2
CDR3 length: 17
V gene: TRBV10-3
CDR3 protein: CAISESRGPSNTGELFF

J gene: TRBJ2-5
CDR3 length: 14
V gene: TRBV5-1
CDR3 protein: CASSDLSGSETQYF

J gene: TRBJ2-2
CDR3 length: 17
V gene: TRBV5-6
CDR3 protein: CASSSVIRDRNTGELFF